This T cell receptor (beta chain) comes out of a study of T cell clones after liver transplantation. The table came from immunoSEQ multiplex PCR; TCRdb's copy has only in-frame clones and leaves some out. The sample carries 65,000 to 90,000 clones, over 85% recorded once. The study, taken as a whole, reports: Compared with third party-reactive sequences, donor-reactive ones declined more, independent of withdrawal success. In two subjects, few donor cells limited the measurable donor-reactive repertoire.

Turning to this clone: Its antigen is as yet unknown.

The clonotype originates from a human donor who received a liver transplant. The sample consisted of CD4+ T cells from blood, taken before liver transplant.

The CDR3 DNA is TGTGCCAGCAGGGGACAGTCCTACGAGCAGTACTTC. Amino acid sequence: CASRGQSYEQYF. The chain combines TRBV6-5 with TRBJ2-7; 7 positions agree with TRBD1. CDR1 is MNHEY and CDR2 is SVGAGI in the germline V gene. V was pared by 6 bases and J by 1 base, with 0 bases of the junction left unmatched. The CDR3 is made up of 12 amino acids.